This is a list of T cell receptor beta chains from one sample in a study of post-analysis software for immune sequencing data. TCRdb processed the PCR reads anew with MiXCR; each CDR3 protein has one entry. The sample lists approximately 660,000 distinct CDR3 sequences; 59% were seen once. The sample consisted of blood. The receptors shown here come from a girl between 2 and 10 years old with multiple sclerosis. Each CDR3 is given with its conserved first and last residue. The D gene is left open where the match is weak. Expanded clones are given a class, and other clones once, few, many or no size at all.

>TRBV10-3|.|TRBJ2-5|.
TGTGCCATCAGTGAAAGGTTAAAAGAGACCCAGTACTTC
CAISERLKETQYF
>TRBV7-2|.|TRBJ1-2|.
TGTGCCAGCAGTCACCCCCCTCAGGCGCCCTATGGCTACACCTTC
CASSHPPQAPYGYTF
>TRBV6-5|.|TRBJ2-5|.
TGTGCCAGCAGCTCCCTGGGGGTTGGGACCCAGTACTTC
CASSSLGVGTQYF
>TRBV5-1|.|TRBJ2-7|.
TGCGCCAGCAGCTTGGACCTGGAGACAGCTTCCTACGAGCAGTACTTC
CASSLDLETASYEQYF
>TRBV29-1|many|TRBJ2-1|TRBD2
TGCAGCGTTGGGGGGACTAGCGGGAGTTCGGGCTCCTACAATGAGCAGTTCTTC
CSVGGTSGSSGSYNEQFF
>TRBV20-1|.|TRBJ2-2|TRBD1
TGCAGTGCTCCTAACCGGGACAGGGCAGGCGGGGAGCGGTTTTTT
CSAPNRDRAGGERFF
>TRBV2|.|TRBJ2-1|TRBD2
TGTGCCAGCAGTATTGCCGGGACTAGCGGGACCAATGAGCAGTTCTTC
CASSIAGTSGTNEQFF
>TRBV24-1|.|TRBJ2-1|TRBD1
TGTGCCACCAGTAAGGAGACAGGGGGTAGCGATGAGCAGTTCTTC
CATSKETGGSDEQFF
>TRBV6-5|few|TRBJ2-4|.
TGTGCCAGCAGACGACAGGGAGGCATTCAGTACTTC
CASRRQGGIQYF
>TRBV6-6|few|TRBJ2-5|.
TGTGCCAGCAGTTACTCGCCTAGACCTGAGGAGACCCAGTACTTC
CASSYSPRPEETQYF
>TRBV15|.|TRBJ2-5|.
TGTGCCACCAGCAGAGTCAGACTAGATTCGGAGACCCAGTACTTC
CATSRVRLDSETQYF
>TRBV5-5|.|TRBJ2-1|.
TGTGCCAGCAGCTTGGACAGGCATTCCTACAATGAGCAGTTCTTC
CASSLDRHSYNEQFF
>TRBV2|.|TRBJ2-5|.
TGTGCCAGCAGCCCTGATGCAGAGACCCAGTACTTC
CASSPDAETQYF
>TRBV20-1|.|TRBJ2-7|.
TGCAGTGCTAGAGGGGTCGTGGGCTACGAGCAGTACTTC
CSARGVVGYEQYF
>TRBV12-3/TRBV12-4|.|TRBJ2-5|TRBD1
TGTGCCAACAGCCCCAAAGCGGGGCTCGACAGGGGGGGAGAGACCCAGTACTTC
CANSPKAGLDRGGETQYF
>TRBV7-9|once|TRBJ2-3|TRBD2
TGTGCCAGCAGTTCCGGGACTAGCGGGGGGGGCACAGATACGCAGTATTTT
CASSSGTSGGGTDTQYF
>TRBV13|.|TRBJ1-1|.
TGTGCCAGCAGCTTATCCGGGGCAGGGAAAACTTTCTTT
CASSLSGAGKTFF
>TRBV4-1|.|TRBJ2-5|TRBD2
TGCGCCAGCAGCCCCACCTTGACTAGCGGGGTCCGGGAGCAGTACTTC
CASSPTLTSGVREQYF
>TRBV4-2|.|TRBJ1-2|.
TGTGCCAGCAGCCAAGAGCGGGGGTCCTATGGCTACACCTTC
CASSQERGSYGYTF
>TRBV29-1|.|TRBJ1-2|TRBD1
TGCAGCGTCCGGGGACAGGGGGACGATGGCTACACCTTC
CSVRGQGDDGYTF
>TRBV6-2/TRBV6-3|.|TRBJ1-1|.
TGTGCCAGCAGTTACGAGGGGTTCGAGGCCACAAGAGGCAATGAAGCTTTCTTT
CASSYEGFEATRGNEAFF
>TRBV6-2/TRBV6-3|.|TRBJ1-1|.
TGTGCCAGCAGTTACTCATCTGAACCCCTCCCTGGGACTGAAGCTTTCTTT
CASSYSSEPLPGTEAFF
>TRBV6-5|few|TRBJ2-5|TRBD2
TGTGCCAGCAGCCCGGGACTAGCGGACCAAGAGACCCAGTACTTC
CASSPGLADQETQYF
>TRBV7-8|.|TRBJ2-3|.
TGTGCCAGCAGTTCCCGGGGACCTCGGGATACGCAGTATTTT
CASSSRGPRDTQYF
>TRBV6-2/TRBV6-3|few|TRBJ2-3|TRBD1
TGTGCCAGCAGTTACCGGGACAGTAATCTAGGTTACGCAGATACGCAGTATTTT
CASSYRDSNLGYADTQYF
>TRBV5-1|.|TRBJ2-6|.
TGCGCCAGCAGCTTGACGGGAATTGCTGGGGCCAACGTCCTGACTTTC
CASSLTGIAGANVLTF
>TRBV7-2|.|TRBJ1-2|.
TGTGCCAGCAGCTTTCTCCCGTTTGGGGAGTATGGCTACACCTTC
CASSFLPFGEYGYTF
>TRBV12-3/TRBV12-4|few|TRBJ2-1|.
TGTGCCAGCAGCCCGGGGACACCCTACGGTGAGCAGTTCTTC
CASSPGTPYGEQFF
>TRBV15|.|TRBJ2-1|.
TGTGCCACCAGCAGAGATCATCCAAATGAGCAGTTCTTC
CATSRDHPNEQFF
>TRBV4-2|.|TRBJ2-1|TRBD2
TGTGCCAGCAGCCGAGAGACTAGCGGCTACAATGAGCAGTTCTTC
CASSRETSGYNEQFF
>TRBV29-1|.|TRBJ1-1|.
TGCAGCGTTGTATGGGGGGGCACTGAAGCTTTCTTT
CSVVWGGTEAFF
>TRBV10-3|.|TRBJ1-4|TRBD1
TGTGCCACCCGGACAGGGAGTTATGAAAAACTGTTTTTT
CATRTGSYEKLFF
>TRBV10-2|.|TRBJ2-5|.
TGCGCCAGCAGTGGTGGGGCTCCGCAAGAGACCCAGTACTTC
CASSGGAPQETQYF
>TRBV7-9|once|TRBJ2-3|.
TGTGCCAGCATCAGAGGTTTGGAATATACGCAGTATTTT
CASIRGLEYTQYF
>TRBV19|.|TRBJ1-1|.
TGTGCCACCACGGGGGATAGGACTGAAGCTTTCTTT
CATTGDRTEAFF
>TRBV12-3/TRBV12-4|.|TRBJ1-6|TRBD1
TGTGCCAGCAGTTTAGCGAGGACAGGGGGTGGACCCCTCCACTTT
CASSLARTGGGPLHF
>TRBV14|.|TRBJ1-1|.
TGTGCCAGCAGGCAACAGGGATTGTCTGAAGCTTTCTTT
CASRQQGLSEAFF
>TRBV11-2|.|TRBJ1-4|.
TGTGCCAGCAGCTTTAGAGAAAAACGGTTTTTT
CASSFREKRFF
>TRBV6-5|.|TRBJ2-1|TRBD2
TGTGCCAGCAGTCCGGGACTAGCGGGGTTTCATGTGCAGTTCTTC
CASSPGLAGFHVQFF
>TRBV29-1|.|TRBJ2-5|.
TGCAGCGTTGAGGTCAGAGCTCAAGAGACCCAGTACTTC
CSVEVRAQETQYF
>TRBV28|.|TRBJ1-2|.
TGTGCCAGCCTCCCCGGGGGAATGGTACGCTATGGCTACACCTTC
CASLPGGMVRYGYTF
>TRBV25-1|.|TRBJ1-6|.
TGTGCCAGCAGTGAATTGGATGCCTCACCCCTCCACTTT
CASSELDASPLHF
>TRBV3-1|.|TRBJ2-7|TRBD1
TGTGCCAGCAGCCAAGATATGGGACAGGGGGCGAACGAGCAGTACTTC
CASSQDMGQGANEQYF
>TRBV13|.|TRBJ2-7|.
TGTGCCAGCAGCTTCTCCCGAGACGAGCAGTACTTC
CASSFSRDEQYF
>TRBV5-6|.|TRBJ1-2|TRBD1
TGTGCCAGCAGCTTGGGGGACAGGGGAACTTATGGCTACACCTTC
CASSLGDRGTYGYTF
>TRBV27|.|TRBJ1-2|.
TGTGCCAGCAGTCCATTCTATGAGGGGGTGAAGTATGGCTACACCTTC
CASSPFYEGVKYGYTF
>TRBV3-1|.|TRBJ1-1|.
TGTGCCAGCACCCAGGGGCGCACCACTGAAGCTTTCTTT
CASTQGRTTEAFF
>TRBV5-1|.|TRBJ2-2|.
TGCGCCAGCAGAAGGGTGCCGGTCGTTCTACCGGGGGAGCTGTTTTTT
CASRRVPVVLPGELFF
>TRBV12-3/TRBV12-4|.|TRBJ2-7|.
TGTGCCAGCAGTGATGGACGGTCCTTTCCCTACGAGCAGTACTTC
CASSDGRSFPYEQYF
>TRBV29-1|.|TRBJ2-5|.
TGCAGCGTTGTGACTGCACAAGAGACCCAGTACTTC
CSVVTAQETQYF